These 11 T cell receptor beta chains came from one sample sequenced in a study of blood T cell repertoires in COVID-19. Measured with immunoSEQ multiplex PCR; TCRdb has only the in-frame clones, and not every one. The sample holds 450,000 or so clones, approximately 90% seen once. Material: peripheral blood. Receptor source: a man younger than 35 with COVID-19, enrolled during active disease.

CDR3 region: CASSLVGSETQYF. In nucleotides, the CDR3 is TGTGCCAGCAGCTTAGTGGGGAGCGAGACCCAGTACTTC. The V gene is TRBV7-9, the J gene TRBJ2-5; tentatively, D is TRBD2 (5 bases). Germline-derived CDR1 and CDR2 are SEHNR and FQNEAQ (reference sequence). CDR3 length equals 13 residues. The V and J ends lost 1 base and 5 bases respectively, with 8 bases between them.

The genes are TRBV5-6 and TRBJ1-2; D perhaps matches TRBD1 (6 bases). Germline-derived CDR1 and CDR2 are SGHDT and YYEEEE. This CDR3 region has 13 residues. V shed 3 bases and J shed 6 bases, with 12 bases lying between them. CDR3 nucleotides: TGTGCCAGCAGCTGGGGGCTCGGGGATGGCTACACCTTC. It codes for CASSWGLGDGYTF.

J is TRBJ2-7 and V is TRBV18; 12 bases are shared with TRBD1. Looked up from germline, CDR1 is KGHSH and CDR2 is LQKENI. This CDR3 is 14 amino acids long. The trim removed 4 bases at V and 6 bases at J, leaving 4 bases unmatched. The CDR3 reads CASSQSGQGAEQYF. In nucleotides, the CDR3 is TGTGCCAGCTCACAATCGGGACAGGGGGCCGAGCAGTACTTC.

This clone has a single count. The chain recombines TRBV5-4 with TRBJ1-1; D possibly corresponds to TRBD1 (6 bases). Trimming cost V 1 base and J 1 base, with 11 bases left between them. From germline, CDR1 is SGHNT and CDR2 YYREEE (reference sequence). CDR3 length equals 15 residues. DNA of the CDR3: TGTGCCAGCAGCTTGTGGGGGGGACAGAACACTGAAGCTTTCTTT. This codes for CASSLWGGQNTEAFF. Together with reference TRBV5-4 and TRBJ1-1, the CDR3 gives the full variable domain: ETGVTQSPTHLIKTRGQQVTLRCSSQSGHNTVSWYQQALGQGPQFIFQYYREEENGRGNFPPRFSGLQFPNYSSELNVNALELDDSALYLCASSLWGGQNTEAFFGQGTRLTVV.

V gene TRBV6-5 combines with J gene TRBJ2-7; D unresolved. The CDR3 consists of 13 residues. CDR1 MNHEY and CDR2 SVGAGI come from the germline V gene. V was cut by 6 bases and J by 0 bases, with 9 bases left in between. The CDR3 loop reads CASRLPSSYEQYF. The CDR3 nucleotides read TGTGCCAGCAGACTCCCAAGCTCCTACGAGCAGTACTTC.

The chain joins TRBV27 to TRBJ1-2, with TRBD1 identical over 7 bases. This CDR3 has 15 amino acids. Germline-derived CDR1 and CDR2 are MNHEY and SMNVEV (reference sequence). Trimming removed 8 bases from V and 2 bases from J; junction bases left unmatched: 11. Here the CDR3 reads CASGPGDRGNYGYTF. The CDR3, as DNA: TGTGCCAGCGGGCCCGGGGACAGAGGAAACTATGGCTACACCTTC.

CDR3 region: CASSIGTRGLYEQYF. The CDR3 region has the DNA TGTGCCAGTAGTATCGGGACCAGGGGTCTCTACGAGCAGTACTTC. The chain combines TRBV19 with TRBJ2-7; a weak D match, TRBD1 (6 bases). The CDR3 covers 15 residues. Germline CDR1 is LNHDA and CDR2 is SQIVND (reference sequence). The germline V and J ends were trimmed by 3 bases and 3 bases, with 15 bases remaining between them.

The chain combines TRBV5-1 with TRBJ2-5; possibly TRBD2 for D (5 bases). CDR1 SGHRS and CDR2 YFSETQ come from the germline V gene. The CDR3 is made up of 13 amino acids. V was clipped by 4 bases and J by 5 bases, with 12 bases between them. The CDR3 DNA reads TGCGCCAGCAGCCCCGGAGGCTGGGAGACCCAGTACTTC. It is translated as CASSPGGWETQYF.

This clone has just a few counts. This CDR3 is also generated by other DNA sequences in the sample. The genes are TRBV3-1 (or the pseudogene TRBV3-2) and TRBJ1-1, with no clear D. V lost 8 bases and J lost 4, with 8 bases in between. The CDR3 has 11 amino acids. Germline V gene data show CDR1 as LGHDT and CDR2 as YNNKEL (reference sequence). DNA of the CDR3: TGTGCCAGCCGGGGAGGCACTGAAGCTTTCTTT. Protein product: CASRGGTEAFF.

A note on this clone: In the same sample, other DNA sequences code for this CDR3. The chain uses TRBV6-5 and TRBJ1-1; D is possibly TRBD1 (5 bases). The V gene's germline CDR1 is MNHEY and CDR2 SVGAGI. The V end lost 2 bases, the J end lost 2 bases, and 6 bases lay between the germline ends. The CDR3 length is 13 residues. The CDR3 spells CASSYQGNTEAFF. Written as DNA, the CDR3 is TGTGCCAGCAGTTACCAGGGAAACACTGAAGCTTTCTTT.

The chain carries TRBV30 and TRBJ2-7; TRBD1 aligns across 9 bases. The CDR3 contains 13 residues. With V trimmed by 5 bases and J by 0 bases, 2 bases remained unmatched. The germline V gene encodes CDR1 GTSNPN and CDR2 SVGIG (reference sequence). The CDR3 region is CAWGTGSSYEQYF. The CDR3 DNA follows: TGTGCCTGGGGGACAGGGAGCTCCTACGAGCAGTACTTC.